A single sample is the source of the 8 T cell receptor beta chains below, sequenced in a study of blood T cell repertoires in COVID-19. Clones were sequenced by immunoSEQ multiplex PCR, and TCRdb holds only the in-frame ones, with some missing. The table lists just over 150,000 clones, approximately 92% of them singletons, with roughly 4.8% in the top ten. Sequenced material: peripheral blood. The origin of the receptors is a woman in her 50s with acute or convalescent COVID-19.

The chain joins TRBV5-1 to TRBJ2-1; possibly TRBD1 for D (5 bases). The germline CDR1 and CDR2 sequences are SGHRS and YFSETQ. The V and J ends lost 3 bases and 6 bases respectively, with 7 bases between them. The CDR3 covers 12 residues. DNA of the CDR3: TGCGCCAGCAGCTGGACAAGCAATGAGCAGTTCTTC. This gives the protein CASSWTSNEQFF.

The chain joins TRBV30 to TRBJ1-4; tentatively, D is TRBD1 (5 bases). Trimming took 3 bases from V and 7 from J, leaving 12 bases between them. This CDR3 is built from 13 residues. CDR1 is GTSNPN and CDR2 is SVGIG in the germline V gene (reference sequence). DNA of the CDR3: TGTGCCTGGAGGGCAGGGCCAGGTGAAAAACTGTTTTTT. Its translation: CAWRAGPGEKLFF.

The chain is built from TRBV21-1 and TRBJ2-3; TRBD2, the table's D call, lacks a check against the DNA. TRBV21-1 is listed as a pseudogene. CDR3 size: 15 residues. DNA of the CDR3: TGTGCCAGCAGCAAAGGCGGCCAAATCACAGATACGCAGTATTTT. Protein product: CASSKGGQITDTQYF.

This chain uses TRBV28 with TRBJ1-1; 7 nucleotides match TRBD1. The germline V gene has CDR1 MDHEN and CDR2 SYDVKM. CDR3 length: 16 residues. The V segment lost 6 bases and the J segment 1 base; nucleotides outside the gene matches: 11. CDR3 amino acids: CASSPYRQGWNTEAFF. Here the CDR3 DNA reads TGTGCCAGCAGCCCCTATCGACAGGGTTGGAACACTGAAGCTTTCTTT.

The V gene is TRBV12-2, the J gene TRBJ1-5; the DNA was not compared with TRBD1, the D call given in the table. TRBV12-2 is assigned pseudogene status. The CDR3 extends over 17 amino acids. The DNA of the CDR3 is TGTGCAAGTCGCTCACTATGTTGGACAGGGGGCTATCAGCCCCAGCATTTT. Translating it yields CASRSLCWTGGYQPQHF.

The V call is TRBV24-1, the J call TRBJ2-2; TRBD1 matches at 9 bases. CDR1 and CDR2 (germline): KGHDR, SFDVKD. The CDR3 length is 15 residues. Losses at the gene ends were 2 bases for V and 6 bases for J; bases not matched to a gene: 3. The DNA of the CDR3 is TGTGCCACCAGTGATTATACAGGGGGCTCCGGGGAGCTGTTTTTT. It translates to CATSDYTGGSGELFF.

This chain links TRBV7-2 with TRBJ1-3; D not certain. CDR1 and CDR2 from the germline V gene are SGHTA and FQGNSA. This CDR3 is 13 amino acids long. The germline V and J ends were trimmed by 11 bases and 1 base, with 12 bases remaining between them. This CDR3 is CAFSTGSGNTIYF. The CDR3 nucleotides read TGTGCCTTCAGTACGGGGTCTGGAAACACCATATATTTT.

The chain has TRBV6-4 and TRBJ1-6; D may be TRBD1 (6 bases). Germline V gene sequence: CDR1 MRHNA, CDR2 SNTAGT. The V end was cut by 7 bases, the J end by 9 bases, with 19 bases between. This CDR3 has 15 residues. DNA for the CDR3: TGTGCCAGCACTCGATCCAGGGGAATTTCTTCACCCCTCCACTTT. Its translation: CASTRSRGISSPLHF.